A single T cell receptor beta chain is shown here with its context. This sample was included in a study of shared clonotypes between healthy human individuals. V lost 5 bases, J lost 6 bases, and 11 bases lay in between. Germline CDR1 and CDR2: LNHDA and SQIVND (reference sequence). This CDR3 has 12 amino acids. A CD45RA+ naive subset and a CD45RA-negative memory subset were split from CD4+ cells. The assay was immunoSEQ multiplex PCR, and TCRdb's table has in-frame clones only and misses some. The sample gives 2 million to 2.5 million clones, more than 80% of which show up once; about 0.41% is in the top ten.

The gene calls are TRBV19 and TRBJ2-7; tentative D call: TRBD1 (6 bases). The clonotype comes from a man between 18 and 35 years old in good health. Some clones in this sample may be carry-over from other donors' samples. Sequenced: naive CD4+ T cells from PBMCs. Subset defined: CD45RA+ positively selected. CDR3 protein: CASSFLGGEQYF. CDR3 coding DNA: TGTGCCAGTAGTTTTTTAGGGGGCGAGCAGTACTTC.